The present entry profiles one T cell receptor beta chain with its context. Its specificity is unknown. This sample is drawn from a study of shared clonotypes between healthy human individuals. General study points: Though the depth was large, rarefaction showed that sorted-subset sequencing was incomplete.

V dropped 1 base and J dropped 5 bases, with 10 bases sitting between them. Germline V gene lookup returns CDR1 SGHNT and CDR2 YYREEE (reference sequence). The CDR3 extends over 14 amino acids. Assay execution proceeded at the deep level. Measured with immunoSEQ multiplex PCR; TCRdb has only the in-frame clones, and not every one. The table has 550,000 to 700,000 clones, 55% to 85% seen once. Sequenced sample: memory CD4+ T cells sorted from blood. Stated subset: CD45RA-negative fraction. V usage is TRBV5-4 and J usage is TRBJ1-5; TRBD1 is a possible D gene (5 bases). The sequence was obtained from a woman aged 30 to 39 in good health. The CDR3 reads CASSLKGADQPQHF. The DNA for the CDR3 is TGTGCCAGCAGCTTGAAAGGGGCAGATCAGCCCCAGCATTTT.